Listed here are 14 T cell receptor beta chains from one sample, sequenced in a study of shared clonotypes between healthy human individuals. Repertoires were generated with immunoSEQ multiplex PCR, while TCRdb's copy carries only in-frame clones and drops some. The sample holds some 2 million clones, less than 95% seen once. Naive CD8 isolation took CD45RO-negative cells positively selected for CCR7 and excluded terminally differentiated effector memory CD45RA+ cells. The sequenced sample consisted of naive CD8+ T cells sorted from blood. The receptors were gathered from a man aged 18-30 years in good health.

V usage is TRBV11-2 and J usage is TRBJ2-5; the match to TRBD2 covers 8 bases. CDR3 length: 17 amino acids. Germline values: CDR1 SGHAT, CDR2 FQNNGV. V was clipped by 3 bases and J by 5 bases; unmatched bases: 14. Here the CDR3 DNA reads TGTGCCAGCAGCTTCTTCCCCCCGGGAGGGGTTCAGGAGACCCAGTACTTC. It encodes CASSFFPPGGVQETQYF.

This chain's CDR3 is CASSARKGAALGTIYF. The CDR3 region has the DNA TGTGCCAGCAGCGCCCGAAAGGGGGCCGCTTTGGGAACCATATATTTT. V and J are TRBV9 and TRBJ1-3; 7 bases map to TRBD1. The CDR3 spans 16 residues. V lost 3 bases, J lost 10 bases, and 16 bases stayed unmatched. CDR1 and CDR2 (germline): SGDLS, YYNGEE.

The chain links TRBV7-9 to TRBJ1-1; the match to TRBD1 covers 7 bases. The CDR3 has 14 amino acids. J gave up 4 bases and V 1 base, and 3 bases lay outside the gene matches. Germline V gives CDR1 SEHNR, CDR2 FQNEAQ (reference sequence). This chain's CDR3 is CASSLVTGATEAFF. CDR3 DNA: TGTGCCAGCAGCTTAGTAACAGGGGCCACTGAAGCTTTCTTT.

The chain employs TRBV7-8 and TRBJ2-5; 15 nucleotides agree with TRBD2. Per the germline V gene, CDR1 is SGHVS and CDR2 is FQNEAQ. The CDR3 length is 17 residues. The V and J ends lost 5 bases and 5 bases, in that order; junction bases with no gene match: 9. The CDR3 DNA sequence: TGTGCCAGCAGCCCACGGAAAGGACTAGCGGGGGGGGAGACCCAGTACTTC. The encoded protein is CASSPRKGLAGGETQYF.

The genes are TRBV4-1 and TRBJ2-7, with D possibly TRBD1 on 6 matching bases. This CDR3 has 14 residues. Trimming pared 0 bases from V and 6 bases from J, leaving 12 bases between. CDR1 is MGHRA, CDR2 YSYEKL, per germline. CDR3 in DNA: TGCGCCAGCAGCCAAGACAGGGGTCGGTTCGAGCAGTACTTC. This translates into CASSQDRGRFEQYF.

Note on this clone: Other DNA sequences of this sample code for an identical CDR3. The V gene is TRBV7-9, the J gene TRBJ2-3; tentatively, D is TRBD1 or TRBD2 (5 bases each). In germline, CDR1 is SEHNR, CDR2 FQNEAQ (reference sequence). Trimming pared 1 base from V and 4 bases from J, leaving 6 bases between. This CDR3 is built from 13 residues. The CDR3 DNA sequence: TGTGCCAGCAGCTTAGGGGGGTCAGATACGCAGTATTTT. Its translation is CASSLGGSDTQYF.

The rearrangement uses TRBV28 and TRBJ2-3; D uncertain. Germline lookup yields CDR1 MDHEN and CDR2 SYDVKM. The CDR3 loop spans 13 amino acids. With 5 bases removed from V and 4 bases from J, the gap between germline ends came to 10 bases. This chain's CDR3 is CASSVREADTQYF. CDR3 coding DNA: TGTGCCAGCAGTGTGAGAGAAGCAGATACGCAGTATTTT. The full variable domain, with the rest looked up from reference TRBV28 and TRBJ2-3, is DVKVTQSSRYLVKRTGEKVFLECVQDMDHENMFWYRQDPGLGLRLIYFSYDVKMKEKGDIPEGYSVSREKKERFSLILESASTNQTSMYLCASSVREADTQYFGPGTRLTVL.

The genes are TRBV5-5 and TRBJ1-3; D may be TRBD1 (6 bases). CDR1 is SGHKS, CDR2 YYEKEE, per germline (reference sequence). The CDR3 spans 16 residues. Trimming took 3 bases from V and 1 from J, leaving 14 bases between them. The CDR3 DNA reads TGTGCCAGCAGCTGGGAACAGGGTCTGTCTGGAAACACCATATATTTT. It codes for CASSWEQGLSGNTIYF.

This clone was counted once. The CDR3 sequence is CASSLAGASGTEQFF. In DNA form, the CDR3 reads TGTGCCAGCAGCTTGGCGGGGGCTAGCGGGACTGAGCAGTTCTTC. The genes are TRBV5-6 and TRBJ2-1; 9 bases agree with TRBD2. The junction had 7 bases not matched to a gene; V was cut back by 0 bases and J by 9 bases. The CDR3 runs 15 residues. Germline loops: CDR1 SGHDT, CDR2 YYEEEE.

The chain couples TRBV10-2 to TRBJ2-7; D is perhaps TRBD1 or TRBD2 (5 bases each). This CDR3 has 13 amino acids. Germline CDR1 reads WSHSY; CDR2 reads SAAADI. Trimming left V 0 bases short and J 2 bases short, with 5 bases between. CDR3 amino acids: CASSESGAYEQYF. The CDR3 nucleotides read TGCGCCAGCAGTGAGTCGGGGGCCTACGAGCAGTACTTC.

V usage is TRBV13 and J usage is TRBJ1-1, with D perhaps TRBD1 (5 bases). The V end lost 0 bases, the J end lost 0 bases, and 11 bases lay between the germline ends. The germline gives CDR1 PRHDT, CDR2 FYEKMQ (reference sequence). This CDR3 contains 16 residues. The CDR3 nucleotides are TGTGCCAGCAGCTTAGGGCCGGGACTCATGAACACTGAAGCTTTCTTT. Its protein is CASSLGPGLMNTEAFF. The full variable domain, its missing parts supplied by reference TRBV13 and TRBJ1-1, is AAGVIQSPRHLIKEKRETATLKCYPIPRHDTVYWYQQGPGQDPQFLISFYEKMQSDKGSIPDRFSAQQFSDYHSELNMSSLELGDSALYFCASSLGPGLMNTEAFFGQGTRLTVV.

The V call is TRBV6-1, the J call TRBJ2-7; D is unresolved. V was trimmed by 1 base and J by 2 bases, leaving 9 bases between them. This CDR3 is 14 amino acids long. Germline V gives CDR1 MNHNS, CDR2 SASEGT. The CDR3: CASSEDHSTYEQYF. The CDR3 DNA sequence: TGTGCCAGCAGTGAAGACCATTCAACCTACGAGCAGTACTTC.

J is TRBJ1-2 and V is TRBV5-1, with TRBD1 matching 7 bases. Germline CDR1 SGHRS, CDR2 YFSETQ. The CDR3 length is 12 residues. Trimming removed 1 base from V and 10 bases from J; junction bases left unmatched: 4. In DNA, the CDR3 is TGCGCCAGCAGCTTGACAGGGGAAGACTACACCTTC. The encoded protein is CASSLTGEDYTF.

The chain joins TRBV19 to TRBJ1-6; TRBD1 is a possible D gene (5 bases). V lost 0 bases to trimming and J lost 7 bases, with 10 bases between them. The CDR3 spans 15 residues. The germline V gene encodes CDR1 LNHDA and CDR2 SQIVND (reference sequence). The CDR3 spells CASSIDDSPNSPLHF. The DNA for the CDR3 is TGTGCCAGTAGTATAGACGACAGTCCCAATTCACCCCTCCACTTT. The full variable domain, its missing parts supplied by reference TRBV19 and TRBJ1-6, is DGGITQSPKYLFRKEGQNVTLSCEQNLNHDAMYWYRQDPGQGLRLIYYSQIVNDFQKGDIAEGYSVSREKKESFPLTVTSAQKNPTAFYLCASSIDDSPNSPLHFGNGTRLTVT.